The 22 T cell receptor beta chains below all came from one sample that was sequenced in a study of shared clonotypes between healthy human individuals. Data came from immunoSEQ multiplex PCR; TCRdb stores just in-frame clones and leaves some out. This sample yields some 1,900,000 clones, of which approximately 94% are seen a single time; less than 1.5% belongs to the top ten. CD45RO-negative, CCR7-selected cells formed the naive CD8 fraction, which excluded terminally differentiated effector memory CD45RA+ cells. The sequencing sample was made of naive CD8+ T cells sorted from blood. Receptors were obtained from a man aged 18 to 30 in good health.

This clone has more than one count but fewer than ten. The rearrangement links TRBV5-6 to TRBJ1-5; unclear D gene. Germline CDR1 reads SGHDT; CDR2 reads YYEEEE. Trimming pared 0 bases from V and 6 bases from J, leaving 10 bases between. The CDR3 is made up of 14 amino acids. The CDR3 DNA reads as TGTGCCAGCAGCTTGGTGGGGTCCGGTCAGCCCCAGCATTTT. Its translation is CASSLVGSGQPQHF.

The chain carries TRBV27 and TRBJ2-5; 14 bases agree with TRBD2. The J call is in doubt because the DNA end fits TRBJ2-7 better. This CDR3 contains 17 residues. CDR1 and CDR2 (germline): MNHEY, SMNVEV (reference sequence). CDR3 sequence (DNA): TGTGCCAGCAGTCCACTGGGACTAGCGGGAGACGCCTACGAGCAGTACTTC. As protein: CASSPLGLAGDAYEQYF.

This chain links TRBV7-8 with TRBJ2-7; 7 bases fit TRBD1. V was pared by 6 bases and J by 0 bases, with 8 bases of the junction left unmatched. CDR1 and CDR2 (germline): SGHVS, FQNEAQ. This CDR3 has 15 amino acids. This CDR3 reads CASSLIRDSSYEQYF. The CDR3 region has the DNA TGTGCCAGCAGTCTAATTCGGGACAGCTCCTACGAGCAGTACTTC.

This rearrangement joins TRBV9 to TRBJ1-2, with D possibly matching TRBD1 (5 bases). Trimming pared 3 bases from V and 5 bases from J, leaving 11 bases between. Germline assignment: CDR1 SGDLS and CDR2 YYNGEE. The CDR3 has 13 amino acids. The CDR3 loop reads CASSEVAGYGYTF. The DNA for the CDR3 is TGTGCCAGCAGCGAGGTGGCAGGGTATGGCTACACCTTC.

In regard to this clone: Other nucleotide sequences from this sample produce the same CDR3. In nucleotides, the CDR3 is TGTGCCAGTAGTATTACGTCCGGATCCTACGAGCAGTACTTC. Protein product: CASSITSGSYEQYF. The genes are TRBV19 and TRBJ2-7; D is ambiguous. The CDR3 has 14 amino acids. The ends were cut back, 3 bases at V and 1 base at J, with 10 bases in the middle. Germline values: CDR1 LNHDA, CDR2 SQIVND (reference sequence).

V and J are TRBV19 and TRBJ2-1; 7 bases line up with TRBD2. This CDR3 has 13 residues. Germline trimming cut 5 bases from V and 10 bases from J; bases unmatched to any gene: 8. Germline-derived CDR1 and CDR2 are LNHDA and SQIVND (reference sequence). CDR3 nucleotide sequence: TGTGCCAGTAGTGTATCGGGGGGTTCGGAGCAGTTCTTC. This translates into CASSVSGGSEQFF.

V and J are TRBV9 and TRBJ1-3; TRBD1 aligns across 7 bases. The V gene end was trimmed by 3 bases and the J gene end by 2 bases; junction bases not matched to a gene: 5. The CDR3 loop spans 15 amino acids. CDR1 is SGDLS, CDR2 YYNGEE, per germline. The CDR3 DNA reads TGTGCCAGCAGCGCTCAGGGGGTAGCTGGAAACACCATATATTTT. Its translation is CASSAQGVAGNTIYF.

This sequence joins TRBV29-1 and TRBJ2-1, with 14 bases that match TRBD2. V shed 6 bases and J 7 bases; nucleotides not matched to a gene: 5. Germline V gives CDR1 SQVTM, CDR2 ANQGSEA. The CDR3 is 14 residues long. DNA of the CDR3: TGCAGCGTCGTGACTAGCGGGAGGGCTAATGAGCAGTTCTTC. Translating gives CSVVTSGRANEQFF.

CDR3 protein: CASSRYTLDEQYF. DNA of the CDR3: TGTGCCAGCAGTCGCTACACCCTCGACGAGCAGTACTTC. This rearrangement joins TRBV27 to TRBJ2-7, with no clear D. CDR3 length equals 13 residues. CDR1 is MNHEY and CDR2 is SMNVEV in the germline V gene (reference sequence). The germline V and J ends were trimmed by 5 bases and 5 bases, with 13 bases remaining between them.

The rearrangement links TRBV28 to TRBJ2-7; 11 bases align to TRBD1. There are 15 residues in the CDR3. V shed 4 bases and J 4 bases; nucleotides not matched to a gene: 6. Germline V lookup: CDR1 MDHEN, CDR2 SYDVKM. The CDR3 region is CASSSEGQGAYEQYF. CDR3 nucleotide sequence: TGTGCCAGCAGTTCGGAAGGACAGGGGGCGTACGAGCAGTACTTC.

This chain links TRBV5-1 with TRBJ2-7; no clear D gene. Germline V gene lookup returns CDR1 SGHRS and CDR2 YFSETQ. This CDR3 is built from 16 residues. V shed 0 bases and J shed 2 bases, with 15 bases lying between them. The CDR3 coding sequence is TGCGCCAGCAGCTTGGCCAACCCCCCTGAACCCTACGAGCAGTACTTC. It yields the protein CASSLANPPEPYEQYF.

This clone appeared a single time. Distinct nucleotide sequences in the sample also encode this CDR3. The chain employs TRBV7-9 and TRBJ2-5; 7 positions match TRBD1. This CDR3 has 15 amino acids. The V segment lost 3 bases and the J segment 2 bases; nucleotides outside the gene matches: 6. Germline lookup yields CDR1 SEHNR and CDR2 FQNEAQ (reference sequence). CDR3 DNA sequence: TGTGCCAGCAGCTTGGTGGCAGGGGGACAAGAGACCCAGTACTTC. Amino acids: CASSLVAGGQETQYF.

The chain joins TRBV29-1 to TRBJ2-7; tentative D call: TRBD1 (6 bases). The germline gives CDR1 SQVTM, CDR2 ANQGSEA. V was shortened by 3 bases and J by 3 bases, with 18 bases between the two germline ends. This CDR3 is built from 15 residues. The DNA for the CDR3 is TGCAGCGTTGAGGAAGGGGCCGGGACAAACTACGAGCAGTACTTC. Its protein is CSVEEGAGTNYEQYF.

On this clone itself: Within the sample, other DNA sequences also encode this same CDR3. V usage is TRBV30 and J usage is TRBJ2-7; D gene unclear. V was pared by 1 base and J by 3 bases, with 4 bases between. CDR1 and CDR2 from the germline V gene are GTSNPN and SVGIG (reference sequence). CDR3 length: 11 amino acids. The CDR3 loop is CAWSASYEQYF. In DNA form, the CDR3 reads TGTGCCTGGAGTGCAAGCTACGAGCAGTACTTC.

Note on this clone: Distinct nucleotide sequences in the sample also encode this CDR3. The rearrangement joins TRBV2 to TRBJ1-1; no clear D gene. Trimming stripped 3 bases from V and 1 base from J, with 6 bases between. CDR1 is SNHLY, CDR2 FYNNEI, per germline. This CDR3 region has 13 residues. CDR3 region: CASSDEGNTEAFF. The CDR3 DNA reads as TGTGCCAGCAGTGACGAGGGGAACACTGAAGCTTTCTTT. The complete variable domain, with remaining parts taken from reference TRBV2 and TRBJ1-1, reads EPEVTQTPSHQVTQMGQEVILRCVPISNHLYFYWYRQILGQKVEFLVSFYNNEISEKSEIFDDQFSVERPDGSNFTLKIRSTKLEDSAMYFCASSDEGNTEAFFGQGTRLTVV.

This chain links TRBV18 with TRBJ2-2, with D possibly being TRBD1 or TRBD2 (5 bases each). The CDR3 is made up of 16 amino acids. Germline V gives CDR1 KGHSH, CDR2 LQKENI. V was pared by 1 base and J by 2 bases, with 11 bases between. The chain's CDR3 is CASSPLGDTNTGELFF. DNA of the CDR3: TGTGCCAGCTCACCACTGGGGGATACAAACACCGGGGAGCTGTTTTTT.

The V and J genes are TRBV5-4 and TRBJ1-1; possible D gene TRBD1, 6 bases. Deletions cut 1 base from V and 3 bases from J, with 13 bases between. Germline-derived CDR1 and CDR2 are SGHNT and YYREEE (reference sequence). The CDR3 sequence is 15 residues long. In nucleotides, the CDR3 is TGTGCCAGCAGCTTGACAGGGTCAGAACACACTGAAGCTTTCTTT. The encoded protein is CASSLTGSEHTEAFF. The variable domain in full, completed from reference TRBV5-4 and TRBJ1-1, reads ETGVTQSPTHLIKTRGQQVTLRCSSQSGHNTVSWYQQALGQGPQFIFQYYREEENGRGNFPPRFSGLQFPNYSSELNVNALELDDSALYLCASSLTGSEHTEAFFGQGTRLTVV.

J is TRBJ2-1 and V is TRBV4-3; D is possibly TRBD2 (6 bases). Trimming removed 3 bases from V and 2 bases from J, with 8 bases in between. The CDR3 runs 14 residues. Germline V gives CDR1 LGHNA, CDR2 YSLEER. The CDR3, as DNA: TGCGCCAGCAGCCATACGGGGGCCTACAATGAGCAGTTCTTC. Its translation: CASSHTGAYNEQFF.

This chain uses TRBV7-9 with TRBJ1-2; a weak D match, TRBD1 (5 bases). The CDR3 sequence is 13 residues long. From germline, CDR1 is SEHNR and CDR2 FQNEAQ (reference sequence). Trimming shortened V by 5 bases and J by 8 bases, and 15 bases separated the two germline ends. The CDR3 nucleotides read TGTGCCAGCAGCCAGGAGGGGACGGAGGGCTACACCTTC. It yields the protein CASSQEGTEGYTF.

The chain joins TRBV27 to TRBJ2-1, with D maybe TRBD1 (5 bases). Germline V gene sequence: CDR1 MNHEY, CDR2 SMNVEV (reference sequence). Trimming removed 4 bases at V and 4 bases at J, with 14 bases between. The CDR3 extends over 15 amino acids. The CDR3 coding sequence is TGTGCCAGCAGTTCCGGATCACAGGAATACAATGAGCAGTTCTTC. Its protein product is CASSSGSQEYNEQFF.

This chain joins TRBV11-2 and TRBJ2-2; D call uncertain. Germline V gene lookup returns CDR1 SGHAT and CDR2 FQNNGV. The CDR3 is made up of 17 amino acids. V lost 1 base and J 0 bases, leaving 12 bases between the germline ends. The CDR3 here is CASSLVTLTANTGELFF. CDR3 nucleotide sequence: TGTGCCAGCAGCTTAGTTACTCTAACGGCGAACACCGGGGAGCTGTTTTTT.

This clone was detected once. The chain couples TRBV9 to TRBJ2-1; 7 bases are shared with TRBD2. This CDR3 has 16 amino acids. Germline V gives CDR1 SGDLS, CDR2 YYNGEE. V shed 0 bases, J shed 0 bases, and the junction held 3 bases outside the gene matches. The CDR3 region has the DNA TGTGCCAGCAGCGTAGTGAGCGGGACCTCCTACAATGAGCAGTTCTTC. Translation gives CASSVVSGTSYNEQFF. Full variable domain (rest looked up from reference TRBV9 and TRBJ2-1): DSGVTQTPKHLITATGQRVTLRCSPRSGDLSVYWYQQSLDQGLQFLIQYYNGEERAKGNILERFSAQQFPDLHSELNLSSLELGDSALYFCASSVVSGTSYNEQFFGPGTRLTVL.